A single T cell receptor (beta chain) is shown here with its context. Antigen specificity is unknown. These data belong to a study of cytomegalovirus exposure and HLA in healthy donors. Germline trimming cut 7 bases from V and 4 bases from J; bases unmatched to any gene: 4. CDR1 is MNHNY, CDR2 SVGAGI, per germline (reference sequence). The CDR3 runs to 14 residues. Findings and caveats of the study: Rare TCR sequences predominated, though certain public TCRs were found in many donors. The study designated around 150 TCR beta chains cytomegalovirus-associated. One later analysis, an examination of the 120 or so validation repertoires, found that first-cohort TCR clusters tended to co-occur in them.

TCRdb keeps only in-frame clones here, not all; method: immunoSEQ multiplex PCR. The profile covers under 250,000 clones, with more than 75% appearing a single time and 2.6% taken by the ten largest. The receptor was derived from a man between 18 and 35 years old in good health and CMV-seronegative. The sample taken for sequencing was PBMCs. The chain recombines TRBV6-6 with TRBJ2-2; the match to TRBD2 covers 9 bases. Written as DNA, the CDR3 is TGTGCCAGCAAGGCGGGAGGGGTCACCGGGGAGCTGTTTTTT. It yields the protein CASKAGGVTGELFF.